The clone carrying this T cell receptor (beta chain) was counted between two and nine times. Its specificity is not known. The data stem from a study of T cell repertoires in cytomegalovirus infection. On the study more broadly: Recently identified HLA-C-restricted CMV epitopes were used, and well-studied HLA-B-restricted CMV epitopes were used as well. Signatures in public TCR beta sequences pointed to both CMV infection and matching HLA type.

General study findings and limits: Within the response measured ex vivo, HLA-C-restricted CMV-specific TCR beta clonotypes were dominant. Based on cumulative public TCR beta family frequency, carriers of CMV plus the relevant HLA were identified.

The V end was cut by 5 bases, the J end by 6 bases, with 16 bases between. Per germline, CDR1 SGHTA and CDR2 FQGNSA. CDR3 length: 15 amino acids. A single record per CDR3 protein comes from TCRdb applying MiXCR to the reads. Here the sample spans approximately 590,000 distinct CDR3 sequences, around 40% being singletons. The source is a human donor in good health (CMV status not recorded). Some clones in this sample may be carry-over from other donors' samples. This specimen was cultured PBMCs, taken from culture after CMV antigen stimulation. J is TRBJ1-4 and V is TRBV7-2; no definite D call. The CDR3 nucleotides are TGTGCCAGCAGCCGCTTTCCGGCTCTTTATGAAAAACTGTTTTTT. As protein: CASSRFPALYEKLFF.